In this sample, the clone carrying this T cell receptor (beta chain) turned up many times. Its target is unknown. This entry is derived from a study of T-cell memory formation after mild COVID-19. Study-level background: In these data, TCR clusters were largely donor specific.

Germline CDR1 is SGHRS and CDR2 is YFSETQ. CDR3 length equals 14 residues. V was trimmed by 6 bases and J by 8 bases, leaving 17 bases between them. Researchers used 5'RACE with constant-segment primers to make TCR alpha and TCR beta cDNA libraries that carry sample barcodes and UMIs. TCRdb itself ran the 5' RACE reads through MiXCR, one entry per CDR3 protein. The table shows about 240,000 distinct CDR3 sequences, with 8.5% to 9.5% occurring only once. Study-wide points: Specificity for SARS-CoV-2 was not confirmed among the second-wave clones peaking on day 37. Clones which contracted sat mainly in CM and EM if CD4+, and in EMRA if CD8+.

This sequence joins TRBV5-1 and TRBJ2-2; tentatively, D is TRBD2 (5 bases). The source material was PBMCs or a T cell subset sorted from them (not recorded which). The source is a man aged 18 to 30 who had mild COVID-19 (a few samples of this study predate the infection). Cell type and time point are not known. The chain's CDR3 is CASTHARGSGELFF. DNA for the CDR3: TGCGCCAGCACCCACGCCCGGGGATCGGGGGAGCTGTTTTTT.